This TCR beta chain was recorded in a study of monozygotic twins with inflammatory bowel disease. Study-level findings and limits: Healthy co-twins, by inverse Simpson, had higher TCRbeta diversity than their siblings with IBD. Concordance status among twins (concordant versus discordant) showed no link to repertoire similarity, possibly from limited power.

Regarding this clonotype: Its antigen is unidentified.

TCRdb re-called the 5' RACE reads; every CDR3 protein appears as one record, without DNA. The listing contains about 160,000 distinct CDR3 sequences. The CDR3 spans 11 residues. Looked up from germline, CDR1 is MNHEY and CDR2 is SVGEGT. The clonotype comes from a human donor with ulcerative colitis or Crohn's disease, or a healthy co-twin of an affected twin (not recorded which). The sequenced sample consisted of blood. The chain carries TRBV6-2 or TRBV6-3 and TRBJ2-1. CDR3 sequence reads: CASSYYDEQFF.